The rows below give T cell receptor beta chains drawn from one sample of a study of cytomegalovirus exposure and HLA in healthy donors. Using immunoSEQ multiplex PCR, the repertoire was profiled, and TCRdb retains in-frame clones only, with some absent. The data hold about 110,000 clones, with roughly 90% observed a single time. What was sequenced was PBMCs. All receptors derive from a woman between 18 and 29 years old in good health and CMV-seronegative. Each CDR3 is given with its conserved first and last residue. D genes are given only for firm matches. Not every row has a clone size; where given, it reads once, few, many or a size class.

.	TRBJ1-1	TRBD1	TRBV7-9	CASTWDRGGGWDTEAFF	TGTGCCAGCACTTGGGACAGGGGTGGGGGATGGGACACTGAAGCTTTCTTT
.	TRBJ2-2	TRBD1	TRBV29-1	CSAGQGSAGELFF	TGCAGCGCCGGACAGGGGTCGGCCGGGGAGCTGTTTTTT
.	TRBJ1-1	.	TRBV13	CASTPGAGTEAFF	TGTGCCAGCACCCCCGGCGCGGGAACTGAAGCTTTCTTT
.	TRBJ2-3	TRBD2	TRBV27	CASSVLGGRAGASTDTQYF	TGTGCCAGCAGTGTTCTCGGCGGGAGGGCCGGGGCAAGCACAGATACGCAGTATTTT
.	TRBJ2-7	TRBD1	TRBV27	CASSSLGDRAREQYF	TGTGCCAGCAGTTCCCTGGGGGACAGGGCAAGAGAGCAGTACTTC
.	TRBJ1-5	TRBD1	TRBV19	CASSIGTGSNQPQHF	TGTGCCAGTAGTATCGGGACAGGGAGCAATCAGCCCCAGCATTTT
.	TRBJ2-7	TRBD1	TRBV28	CASSLVGQGFEQYF	TGTGCCAGCAGTTTAGTGGGACAGGGTTTCGAGCAGTACTTC
.	TRBJ1-2	TRBD1	TRBV13	CASSLGQGEVNGYTF	TGTGCCAGCAGCCTAGGACAGGGCGAGGTTAATGGCTACACCTTC
.	TRBJ2-1	TRBD2	TRBV9	CASNGGGRYNEQFF	TGTGCCAGCAACGGCGGGGGGAGGTACAATGAGCAGTTCTTC
.	TRBJ2-2	TRBD2	TRBV4-2	CASSQDGLAGATGELFF	TGTGCCAGCAGCCAAGACGGCCTAGCGGGGGCCACCGGGGAGCTGTTTTTT
.	TRBJ1-4	.	TRBV6-1	CASAPVRGSVGKLFF	TGTGCCAGCGCTCCCGTCAGGGGTTCGGTAGGAAAACTGTTTTTT
few	TRBJ1-1	.	TRBV5-6	CASSFLGSGDGTEAFF	TGTGCCAGCAGCTTTCTGGGCTCAGGGGATGGCACTGAAGCTTTCTTT
.	TRBJ2-2	.	TRBV4-3	CASSQVEETTGELFF	TGCGCCAGCAGCCAAGTAGAGGAGACTACCGGGGAGCTGTTTTTT
.	TRBJ2-7	TRBD2	TRBV11-2	CASSSGGLAALYEQYF	TGTGCCAGCAGTTCCGGGGGACTAGCGGCTCTCTACGAGCAGTACTTC
.	TRBJ2-7	.	TRBV5-6	CASSSGGNEQYF	TGTGCCAGCAGCTCTGGCGGGAACGAGCAGTACTTC
.	TRBJ2-1	.	TRBV29-1	CSVEEDGTQQFF	TGCAGCGTTGAAGAAGACGGGACTCAGCAGTTCTTC
.	TRBJ1-3	.	TRBV6-5	CASSYGDTIYF	TGTGCCAGCAGTTACGGAGACACCATATATTTT
.	TRBJ1-1	.	TRBV4-1	CASSQDDNGGAEAFF	TGCGCCAGCAGCCAAGATGACAACGGCGGGGCTGAAGCTTTCTTT
.	TRBJ2-3	TRBD2	TRBV6-4	CASSPTSGSTDTQYF	TGTGCCAGCAGTCCGACTAGCGGGAGCACAGATACGCAGTATTTT
.	TRBJ2-7	.	TRBV7-8	CASSSNRVGKNEQYF	TGTGCCAGCAGCTCTAACAGGGTTGGGAAGAACGAGCAGTACTTC
.	TRBJ2-2	.	TRBV5-1	CASADTGELFF	TGCGCCAGCGCAGACACCGGGGAGCTGTTTTTT
.	TRBJ2-1	TRBD2	TRBV5-1	CASTERGTPSSYNEQFF	TGCGCCAGCACGGAGCGGGGGACCCCAAGCTCCTACAATGAGCAGTTCTTC
.	TRBJ2-7	.	TRBV9	CASSVGLVGGAGEQYF	TGTGCCAGCAGCGTAGGTCTGGTGGGAGGCGCAGGGGAGCAGTACTTC
.	TRBJ1-1	.	TRBV2	CASSVISTEAFF	TGTGCCAGCAGTGTAATTAGCACTGAAGCTTTCTTT
.	TRBJ2-7	TRBD1	TRBV7-6	CASSLGDRGSYEQYF	TGTGCCAGCAGCTTAGGAGACAGGGGGTCCTACGAGCAGTACTTC
.	TRBJ2-5	.	TRBV25-1	CASSGSVQQETQYF	TGTGCCAGCAGTGGTAGCGTACAACAAGAGACCCAGTACTTC
.	TRBJ2-3	.	TRBV30	CAWNLYTDTQYF	TGTGCCTGGAACCTCTACACAGATACGCAGTATTTT
.	TRBJ1-1	.	TRBV6-5	CASSYTDTMNTEAFF	TGTGCCAGCAGTTATACGGATACTATGAACACTGAAGCTTTCTTT
.	TRBJ2-5	TRBD2	TRBV7-8	CASTVGGMETQYF	TGTGCCAGCACTGTCGGGGGGATGGAGACCCAGTACTTC
few	TRBJ1-6	.	TRBV30	CAWSVLHSNSPLHF	TGTGCCTGGAGTGTACTGCACAGCAATTCACCCCTCCACTTT
.	TRBJ2-7	.	TRBV25-1	CASSELTSEQYF	TGTGCCAGCAGTGAACTTACTAGCGAGCAGTACTTC
.	TRBJ1-4	.	TRBV7-9	CASSSDRTLATNEKLFF	TGTGCCAGCAGCTCCGACAGGACGCTCGCAACTAATGAAAAACTGTTTTTT
.	TRBJ1-1	.	TRBV6-5	CASSYQGLNTEAFF	TGTGCCAGCAGTTACCAGGGTCTGAACACTGAAGCTTTCTTT
.	TRBJ2-3	.	TRBV7-2	CASSLRGGGIGDTQYF	TGTGCCAGCAGCTTAAGAGGTGGCGGGATAGGGGATACGCAGTATTTT
.	TRBJ2-7	.	TRBV2	CASFTVTYEQYF	TGTGCCAGCTTTACAGTTACCTACGAGCAGTACTTC
.	TRBJ1-2	.	TRBV5-1	CASSSRKQGDYGYTF	TGCGCCAGCAGCTCAAGGAAACAGGGTGACTATGGCTACACCTTC